The 2 T cell receptor beta chains presented below share a single source sample, sequenced in a study of blood T cell repertoires in COVID-19. Generated by immunoSEQ multiplex PCR, the TCRdb table keeps only in-frame clones and is missing some. This table holds over 200,000 clones, roughly 90% found once. The sample was peripheral blood. The source is a man aged 35 to 55 with active or convalescent COVID-19.

The chain couples TRBV11-2 to TRBJ2-2; 10 bases agree with TRBD2. Germline V gene data show CDR1 as SGHAT and CDR2 as FQNNGV. The CDR3 sequence is 15 residues long. With V trimmed by 5 bases and J by 7 bases, 7 bases remained unmatched. The CDR3 sequence is CASSRASGSVGELFF. As DNA, the CDR3 is TGTGCCAGCAGCCGGGCTAGCGGGAGTGTCGGGGAGCTGTTTTTT.

The rearrangement links TRBV27 to TRBJ2-5; 7 bases are a match to TRBD2. The junction had 6 bases not matched to a gene; V was cut back by 8 bases and J by 0 bases. The CDR3 spans 14 residues. Germline V lookup: CDR1 MNHEY, CDR2 SMNVEV (reference sequence). CDR3 coding DNA: TGTGCCAGCCGGGACTACTCGTACCAAGAGACCCAGTACTTC. This codes for CASRDYSYQETQYF.